The sequence of this T cell receptor (beta chain) was determined in a study of cytomegalovirus exposure and HLA in healthy donors. The germline CDR1 and CDR2 sequences are MNHNS and SASEGT. V lost 3 bases, J lost 3 bases, and 5 bases stayed unmatched. This CDR3 comprises 15 residues. Notes on this clone: Its specificity is not known.

Study-wide results and caveats: The listing of about 150 TCR beta chains classed them as cytomegalovirus-associated. There were several of the most significant clusters that appeared linked to common viral pathogens in a later analysis.

The PCR ran on 60 Vbeta and 13 Jbeta primers. This table comes from immunoSEQ multiplex PCR, and its TCRdb copy is limited to in-frame clones, with some not included. This sample's clone table lists under 200,000 clones. The chain uses TRBV6-1 and TRBJ2-7; 10 bases align to TRBD1. The sequenced material came from PBMCs. The source of this sequence is a man aged 25-40 years in good health and CMV-seronegative. CDR3 sequence (DNA): TGTGCCAGCAGTGAGGGGGGGACAGGGGACTACGAGCAGTACTTC. Residues: CASSEGGTGDYEQYF.